The next 22 T cell receptor beta chains were all read from a single sample in a study of T cell responses to AZD1222 COVID-19 vaccine. Here immunoSEQ multiplex PCR was the method, and the copy in TCRdb shows in-frame clones only, minus some. The data contain roughly 160,000 clones, about 90% of them singletons. Sample: peripheral blood, taken on day 0 of AZD1222 vaccination. All receptors derive from an adult in good health.

This clone was counted a few times. The chain couples TRBV7-2 to TRBJ1-1, with unresolved D. This CDR3 region has 17 residues. Deletions cut 5 bases from V and 2 bases from J, with 21 bases between. Germline-derived CDR1 and CDR2 are SGHTA and FQGNSA. This chain's CDR3 is CASSTPRRLNFNTEAFF. DNA for the CDR3: TGTGCCAGCAGCACCCCTAGGAGACTTAACTTTAACACTGAAGCTTTCTTT.

In its sample, this clone was seen once. The rearrangement joins TRBV6-2 or TRBV6-3 to TRBJ1-4; perhaps TRBD1 as D (5 bases). V dropped 6 bases and J dropped 2 bases, with 7 bases sitting between them. Per the germline V gene, CDR1 is MNHEY and CDR2 is SVGEGT. CDR3 length: 13 amino acids. The CDR3 sequence is CASSDSTNEKLFF. The CDR3 DNA reads TGTGCCAGCAGCGACAGCACTAATGAAAAACTGTTTTTT.

The chain joins TRBV6-5 to TRBJ2-1; no reliable D call. The germline gives CDR1 MNHEY, CDR2 SVGAGI. There are 16 residues in the CDR3. With 3 bases removed from V and 1 base from J, the gap between germline ends came to 13 bases. CDR3 loop: CASSYVVGISYNEQFF. The DNA of the CDR3 is TGTGCCAGCAGTTATGTTGTCGGAATATCCTACAATGAGCAGTTCTTC.

This chain connects TRBV7-3 to TRBJ2-1, with 9 bases lining up with TRBD2. Per the germline V gene, CDR1 is SGHTA and CDR2 is FQGTGA. This CDR3 region has 14 residues. V dropped 2 bases and J dropped 6; count of bases not matched to a gene: 2. The CDR3 loop is CASSLGLAPNEQFF. DNA of the CDR3: TGTGCCAGCAGCTTAGGACTAGCGCCCAATGAGCAGTTCTTC.

The chain joins TRBV2 to TRBJ1-3; D is undetermined. There are 15 residues in the CDR3. In germline, CDR1 is SNHLY, CDR2 FYNNEI. The V gene lost 1 base and the J gene lost 0 bases, with 7 bases spanning the gap. The CDR3 protein is CASSEDRGSGNTIYF. The CDR3 nucleotides read TGTGCCAGCAGTGAAGATAGAGGCTCTGGAAACACCATATATTTT.

The rearrangement uses TRBV6-5 and TRBJ1-5; weak D call: TRBD1 (5 bases). Per germline, CDR1 MNHEY and CDR2 SVGAGI. V lost 7 bases and J 4 bases, leaving 14 bases between the germline ends. CDR3 length: 14 residues. The CDR3 region is CASNTRGGNQPQHF. For the CDR3, the DNA is TGTGCCAGCAACACCCGGGGGGGGAATCAGCCCCAGCATTTT.

The V call is TRBV6-4, the J call TRBJ1-6, with D uncertain. Germline CDR1 reads MRHNA; CDR2 reads SNTAGT. This CDR3 region has 13 residues. With 2 bases removed from V and 10 bases from J, the gap between germline ends came to 9 bases. CDR3 nucleotides: TGTGCCAGCAGTGACGGCCCATTGTCACCCCTCCACTTT. Protein sequence: CASSDGPLSPLHF.

This clone has only one observation. The J gene is TRBJ1-1, the V gene TRBV12-3 or TRBV12-4; D unclear. Deletions cut 3 bases from V and 2 bases from J, with 7 bases between. The CDR3 extends over 13 amino acids. CDR3 DNA sequence: TGTGCCAGCAGTTTGCGCGGCAACACTGAAGCTTTCTTT. It translates to CASSLRGNTEAFF.

This clone showed up just once. V and J are TRBV28 and TRBJ2-7, with D possibly matching TRBD2 (6 bases). This CDR3 spans 15 amino acids. Trimming cost V 4 bases and J 2 bases, with 15 bases left between them. CDR1 and CDR2 from the germline V gene are MDHEN and SYDVKM. CDR3 residues: CASSSTGVSAYEQYF. The DNA for the CDR3 is TGTGCCAGCAGTTCCACGGGGGTGTCGGCCTACGAGCAGTACTTC.

The V gene is TRBV4-1, the J gene TRBJ1-1; unclear D gene. The CDR3 is 15 amino acids. The germline V and J ends were trimmed by 0 bases and 10 bases, with 18 bases remaining between them. Germline V gene data show CDR1 as MGHRA and CDR2 as YSYEKL. The CDR3 protein is CASSQELANLVIAFF. The CDR3, as DNA: TGCGCCAGCAGCCAAGAATTAGCCAACCTAGTAATAGCTTTCTTT.

This chain links TRBV5-1 with TRBJ1-4; D remains ambiguous. V gave up 0 bases and J gave up 5 bases, with 8 bases separating them. The CDR3 is 14 residues long. Per the germline V gene, CDR1 is SGHRS and CDR2 is YFSETQ. For the CDR3, the DNA is TGCGCCAGCAGCTTGGCGGGCAGCAATGAAAAACTGTTTTTT. Translating gives CASSLAGSNEKLFF.

The chain has TRBV3-1 (or the pseudogene TRBV3-2) and TRBJ2-7; D is uncertain. The CDR3 length is 14 residues. The V gene's germline CDR1 is LGHDT and CDR2 YNNKEL (reference sequence). The ends were cut back, 2 bases at V and 12 bases at J, with 20 bases in the middle. The CDR3 region has the DNA TGTGCCAGCAGCCAAAATCCAGAGTCCGACTTCCTGTACTTC. Translation gives CASSQNPESDFLYF.

The chain carries TRBV4-3 and TRBJ2-6; no clear D. V was clipped by 0 bases and J by 4 bases, with 7 bases between them. Germline-derived CDR1 and CDR2 are LGHNA and YSLEER. The CDR3 has 15 residues. This chain's CDR3 is CASSQETLGANVLTF. For the CDR3, the DNA is TGCGCCAGCAGCCAAGAAACTCTGGGGGCCAACGTCCTGACTTTC.

This chain joins TRBV7-2 and TRBJ2-1; 7 bases agree with TRBD1. This CDR3 has 16 amino acids. Losses at the gene ends were 5 bases for V and 9 bases for J; bases not matched to a gene: 16. Germline V lookup: CDR1 SGHTA, CDR2 FQGNSA. This CDR3 is CASSLLTGRQGGEQFF. The DNA of the CDR3 is TGTGCCAGCAGCCTCCTCACAGGACGACAGGGTGGTGAGCAGTTCTTC.

The CDR3 DNA follows: TGTGCCAGCAGTTTATGGGACCCTCGCACAGATACGCAGTATTTT. Amino acid sequence: CASSLWDPRTDTQYF. V and J are TRBV27 and TRBJ2-3; D is tentatively TRBD1 or TRBD2 (5 bases each). Germline V gene sequence: CDR1 MNHEY, CDR2 SMNVEV (reference sequence). Trimming removed 1 base from V and 1 base from J, with 9 bases in between. CDR3 length: 15 amino acids.

V and J are TRBV2 and TRBJ2-6, with D perhaps given as TRBD1 or TRBD2 (5 bases each). There are 16 residues in the CDR3. Between the trimmed V and J ends, which lost 8 bases and 0 bases, there was a span of 14 bases. Germline V lookup: CDR1 SNHLY, CDR2 FYNNEI. CDR3 in amino acids: CASEGQSVSGANVLTF. The CDR3 bases are TGTGCCAGCGAGGGGCAGTCAGTCTCTGGGGCCAACGTCCTGACTTTC.

The chain joins TRBV7-3 to TRBJ2-1, with 9 bases matching TRBD2. CDR1 is SGHTA and CDR2 is FQGTGA in the germline V gene. V gave up 3 bases and J gave up 8 bases; unmatched junction bases: 11. This CDR3 is 16 amino acids long. In DNA form, the CDR3 reads TGTGCCAGCAGCTTCTCCGGGACTAGCAAGGGCGATGAGCAGTTCTTC. Translated, it gives CASSFSGTSKGDEQFF.

J is TRBJ1-4 and V is TRBV10-3; D uncertain. Trimming left V 4 bases short and J 0 bases short, with 6 bases between. CDR1 and CDR2 (germline): ENHRY, SYGVKD. The CDR3 is 14 residues long. In DNA form, the CDR3 reads TGTGCCATCAGTGGGACGGCAACTAATGAAAAACTGTTTTTT. Translation: CAISGTATNEKLFF.

About this clone: A junction boundary mismatches the germline segment, possibly from a read error. V usage is TRBV9 and J usage is TRBJ1-3, with 8 bases aligning to TRBD1. CDR3 length: 15 residues. From germline, CDR1 is SGDLS and CDR2 YYNGEE. CDR3 protein: CASSATGESGNIIYF. The CDR3 coding sequence is TGTGCCAGCAGCGCGACAGGGGAATCTGGAAACATCATATATTTT.

The chain employs TRBV6-5 and TRBJ1-6; D is unresolved. Trimming cost V 0 bases and J 7 bases, with 4 bases left between them. The CDR3 has 13 amino acids. Germline V CDR1 and CDR2: MNHEY, SVGAGI. This CDR3 is CASSYSSNSPLHF. DNA of the CDR3: TGTGCCAGCAGTTACTCATCGAATTCACCCCTCCACTTT.

This clone is a singleton in its sample. The chain carries TRBV9 and TRBJ1-1; no reliable D call. The CDR3 runs to 15 residues. CDR1 is SGDLS, CDR2 YYNGEE, per germline. V dropped 4 bases and J dropped 1 base, with 14 bases sitting between them. The CDR3 sequence: CASSSRASTNTEAFF. In DNA form, the CDR3 reads TGTGCCAGCAGCTCCCGCGCATCAACGAACACTGAAGCTTTCTTT.

J is TRBJ1-1 and V is TRBV19; 7 bases line up with TRBD1. With V trimmed by 6 bases and J by 3 bases, 25 bases remained unmatched. Germline V gene sequence: CDR1 LNHDA, CDR2 SQIVND (reference sequence). This CDR3 has 20 residues. CDR3 in amino acids: CASRPSSVGQEKFKDTEAFF. The CDR3 DNA follows: TGTGCCAGTAGGCCCTCCTCTGTCGGACAGGAAAAATTTAAGGACACTGAAGCTTTCTTT.